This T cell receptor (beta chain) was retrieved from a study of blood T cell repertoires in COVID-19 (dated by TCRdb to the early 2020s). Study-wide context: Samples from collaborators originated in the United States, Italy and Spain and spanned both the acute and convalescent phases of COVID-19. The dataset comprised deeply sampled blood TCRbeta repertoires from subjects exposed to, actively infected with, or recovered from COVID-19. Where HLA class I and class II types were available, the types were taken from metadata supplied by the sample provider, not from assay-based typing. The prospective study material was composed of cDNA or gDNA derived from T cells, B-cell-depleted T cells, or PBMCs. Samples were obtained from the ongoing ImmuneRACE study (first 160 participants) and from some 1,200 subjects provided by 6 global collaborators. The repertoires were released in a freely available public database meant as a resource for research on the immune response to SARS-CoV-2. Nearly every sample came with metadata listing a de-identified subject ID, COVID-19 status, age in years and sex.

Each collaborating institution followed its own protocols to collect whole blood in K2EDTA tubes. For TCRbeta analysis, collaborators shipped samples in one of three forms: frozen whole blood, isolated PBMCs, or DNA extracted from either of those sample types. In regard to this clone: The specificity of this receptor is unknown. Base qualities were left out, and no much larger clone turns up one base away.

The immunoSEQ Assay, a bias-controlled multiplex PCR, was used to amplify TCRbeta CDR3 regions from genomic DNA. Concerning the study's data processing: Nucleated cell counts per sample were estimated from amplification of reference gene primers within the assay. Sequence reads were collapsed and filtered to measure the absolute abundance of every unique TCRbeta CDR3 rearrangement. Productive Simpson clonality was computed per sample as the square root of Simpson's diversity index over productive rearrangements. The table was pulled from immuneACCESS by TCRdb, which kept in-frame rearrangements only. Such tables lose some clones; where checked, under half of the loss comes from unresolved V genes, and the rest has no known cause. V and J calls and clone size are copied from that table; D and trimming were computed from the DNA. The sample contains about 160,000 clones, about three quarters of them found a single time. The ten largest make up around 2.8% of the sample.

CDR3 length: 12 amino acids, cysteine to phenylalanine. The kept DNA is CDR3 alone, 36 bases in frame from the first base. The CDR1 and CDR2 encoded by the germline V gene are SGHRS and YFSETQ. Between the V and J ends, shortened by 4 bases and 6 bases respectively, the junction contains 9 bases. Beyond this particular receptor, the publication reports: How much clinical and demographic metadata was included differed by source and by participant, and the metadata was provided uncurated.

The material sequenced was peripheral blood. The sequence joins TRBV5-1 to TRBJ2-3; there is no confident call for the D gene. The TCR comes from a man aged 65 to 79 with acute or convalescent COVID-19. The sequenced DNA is TGCGCCAGCAGCGGTAGAGCGGATACGCAGTATTTT. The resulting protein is CASSGRADTQYF.